A selection of T cell receptor beta chains follows, all from one sample in a study of T-cell reconstitution after alpha-beta-depleted transplantation in children. TCRdb processed the PCR reads anew with MiXCR; each CDR3 protein has one entry. The sample holds more than 40,000 distinct CDR3 sequences, around 9% seen once. Source: PBMCs, mostly from graft donor cells, taken 60 days after TCRalphabeta/CD19-depleted stem cell transplant. The receptors here all came from a male patient under 10 years old who had a stem cell transplant for chronic granulomatous disease, so the T cells may come from the graft donor. The CDR3 runs from the conserved cysteine through the conserved F or W. The D gene is left open where the match is weak. A row's size may be missing; if present it is once, few, many or a size class.

TRBV18	many	TRBD1	TRBJ1-2	CASSPAEQGAYGYTF	TGTGCCAGCTCACCAGCTGAACAGGGGGCCTATGGCTACACCTTC
TRBV3-1	many	TRBD2	TRBJ2-7	CASSRLAGGPDEQYF	TGTGCCAGCAGCCGGTTAGCGGGAGGGCCGGACGAGCAGTACTTC
TRBV20-1	many	NA	TRBJ2-5	CSAILVSRETQYF	TGCAGTGCTATCCTCGTATCGAGGGAGACCCAGTACTTC
TRBV20-1	many	NA	TRBJ2-1	CSAFRDNSYEQFF	TGCAGTGCTTTCCGGGACAACTCATATGAGCAGTTCTTC
TRBV29-1	few	NA	TRBJ1-2	CSVTPSPYGYTF	TGCAGCGTTACCCCCTCCCCCTATGGCTACACCTTC
TRBV6-2/TRBV6-3	many	TRBD2	TRBJ2-1	CASSPLSGSKGNEQFF	TGTGCCAGCAGTCCCCTTAGCGGGAGCAAGGGGAATGAGCAGTTCTTC
TRBV9	NA	NA	TRBJ1-1	CASSQDPHSNTEAFF	TGTGCCAGCAGCCAGGACCCTCACTCGAACACTGAAGCTTTCTTT
TRBV27	many	NA	TRBJ2-7	CASSFTRDPYEQYF	TGTGCCAGCAGTTTTACCCGAGACCCTTACGAGCAGTACTTC
TRBV23-1	many	NA	TRBJ1-1	CASSQSAPVQNTEAFF	TGCGCCAGCAGTCAATCGGCCCCGGTGCAGAACACTGAAGCTTTCTTT
TRBV5-6	many	TRBD2	TRBJ2-1	CASSFLGLAGGPREQFF	TGTGCCAGCAGCTTTCTGGGACTAGCGGGAGGGCCTCGGGAGCAGTTCTTC
TRBV20-1	few	NA	TRBJ2-7	CSARGQSMHVRFHEQYF	TGCAGTGCTAGAGGGCAGTCTATGCACGTTCGGTTTCACGAGCAGTACTTC
TRBV20-1	few	TRBD2	TRBJ2-7	CSASPTSGDSYEQYF	TGCAGTGCCAGTCCCACTAGCGGGGACTCCTACGAGCAGTACTTC
TRBV27	few	NA	TRBJ2-5	CASRRGYQETQYF	TGTGCCAGCAGAAGGGGATACCAAGAGACCCAGTACTTC
TRBV15	NA	NA	TRBJ1-5	CATSRAGVVSNQPQHF	TGTGCCACCAGCAGAGCCGGGGTGGTGAGCAATCAGCCCCAGCATTTT
TRBV28	NA	NA	TRBJ1-1	CASYRVTEAFF	TGTGCCAGCTACAGGGTCACTGAAGCTTTCTTT
TRBV20-1	few	NA	TRBJ1-6	CSARDSGSPLHF	TGCAGTGCTCGGGACTCTGGTTCACCCCTCCACTTT
TRBV6-2/TRBV6-3	many	NA	TRBJ2-3	CATSVWLPSTDTQYF	TGTGCCACTTCCGTCTGGCTCCCCTCCACAGATACGCAGTATTTT
TRBV20-1	NA	TRBD2	TRBJ2-1	CSATLLGRDNEQFF	TGCAGTGCTACACTTTTGGGGAGGGACAATGAGCAGTTCTTC
TRBV5-1	many	NA	TRBJ2-3	CASSREGQVPDTQYF	TGCGCCAGCAGCCGGGAGGGACAGGTCCCAGATACGCAGTATTTT
TRBV9	many	TRBD1	TRBJ2-7	CASSGGQEFNEQYF	TGTGCCAGCAGCGGGGGACAGGAGTTCAACGAGCAGTACTTC
TRBV27	few	TRBD1	TRBJ1-1	CASSPRTGVEAFF	TGTGCCAGCAGTCCCCGGACAGGGGTTGAAGCTTTCTTT
TRBV7-2	NA	NA	TRBJ2-5	CASSLGQGFRETQYF	TGTGCCAGCAGCTTAGGGCAGGGTTTTCGAGAGACCCAGTACTTC
TRBV6-4	NA	NA	TRBJ1-2	CASSDYRTPRGYTF	TGTGCCAGCAGTGACTACCGGACCCCAAGGGGCTACACCTTC
TRBV20-1	many	TRBD1	TRBJ1-3	CSAGEGAPGNTIYF	TGCAGTGCTGGCGAGGGGGCTCCTGGAAACACCATATATTTT
TRBV7-9	many	TRBD1	TRBJ2-3	CASSHNQGQGIDTQYF	TGTGCCAGCAGCCACAACCAGGGACAGGGTATAGATACGCAGTATTTT
TRBV28	many	NA	TRBJ2-1	CASSFRTRGSNEQFF	TGTGCCAGCAGTTTCCGGACTAGGGGGTCCAATGAGCAGTTCTTC
TRBV7-2	few	NA	TRBJ2-3	CASSPEIMRRTDTQYF	TGTGCCAGCAGCCCAGAGATAATGCGACGCACAGATACGCAGTATTTT
TRBV24-1	many	TRBD1	TRBJ2-7	CATSDFPPGGWDEQYF	TGTGCCACCAGTGATTTTCCTCCAGGGGGCTGGGATGAGCAGTACTTC
TRBV20-1	many	TRBD2	TRBJ2-1	CSARDQGGRMSYNEQFF	TGCAGTGCTAGAGATCAGGGCGGGAGGATGTCCTACAATGAGCAGTTCTTC
TRBV20-1	few	TRBD1	TRBJ2-3	CSAPATTGVSTDTQYF	TGCAGTGCTCCCGCCACCACAGGGGTGAGCACAGATACGCAGTATTTT
TRBV9	many	NA	TRBJ1-3	CASSEQGRGNTIYF	TGTGCCAGCAGCGAGCAGGGGCGAGGAAACACCATATATTTT
TRBV14	many	NA	TRBJ2-7	CASSQGPRFLYEQYF	TGTGCCAGCAGCCAAGGGCCTAGGTTTCTCTACGAGCAGTACTTC
TRBV27	many	NA	TRBJ2-7	CASSPRLAYEQYF	TGTGCCAGCAGTCCCAGACTAGCCTACGAGCAGTACTTC
TRBV19	many	NA	TRBJ2-1	CASSIFSPIGEQFF	TGTGCCAGTAGTATTTTCTCCCCTATAGGAGAGCAGTTCTTC
TRBV2	many	NA	TRBJ2-2	CASRGRQLSTGELFF	TGTGCCAGCAGGGGGAGACAGTTATCCACCGGGGAGCTGTTTTTT
TRBV5-1	many	NA	TRBJ2-1	CASSPGHPGEQFF	TGCGCCAGCAGCCCGGGACATCCGGGGGAGCAGTTCTTC